This T cell receptor (beta chain) appears in the sequencing data of a study of shared clonotypes between healthy human individuals. About the research overall: Sampling drew on donors who were a couple of women and a few men aged 18 to 49. Overall study findings and caveats: As a rule, naive subsets had a larger estimated richness than memory subsets. Sampling covered blood only; tissue repertoires likely differ.

J lost 8 bases, V lost 5 bases, and 11 bases had no gene match. CDR3 length: 15 amino acids. CDR1 and CDR2 from the germline V gene are MNHEY and SMNVEV (reference sequence). For this clone: Its specificity is unknown.

This table comes from immunoSEQ multiplex PCR, and its TCRdb copy is limited to in-frame clones, with some not included. The table lists roughly 640,000 clones, 74% of them singletons. This TCR derives from a woman aged 25 to 45 in good health. This chain links TRBV27 with TRBJ2-1; TRBD2 matches at 8 bases. Sequenced input: memory CD4+ T cells sorted from blood. Specified subset: CD45RA-negative fraction. CDR3 residues: CASSTPPGGVYEQFF. The CDR3 region has the DNA TGTGCCAGCAGTACCCCCCCGGGAGGGGTCTATGAGCAGTTCTTC.